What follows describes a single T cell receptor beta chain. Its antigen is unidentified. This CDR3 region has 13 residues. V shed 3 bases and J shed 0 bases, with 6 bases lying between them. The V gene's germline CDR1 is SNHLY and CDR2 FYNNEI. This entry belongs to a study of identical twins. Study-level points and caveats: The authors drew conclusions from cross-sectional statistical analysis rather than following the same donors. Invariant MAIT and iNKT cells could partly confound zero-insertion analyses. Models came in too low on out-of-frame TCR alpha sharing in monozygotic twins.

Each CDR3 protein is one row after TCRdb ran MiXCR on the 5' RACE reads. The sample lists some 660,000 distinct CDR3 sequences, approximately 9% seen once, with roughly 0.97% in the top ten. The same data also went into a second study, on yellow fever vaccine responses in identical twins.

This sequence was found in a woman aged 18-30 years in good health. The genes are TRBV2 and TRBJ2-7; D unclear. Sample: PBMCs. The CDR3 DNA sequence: TGTGCCAGCAGTGACTACGGCTCCTACGAGCAGTACTTC. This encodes CASSDYGSYEQYF.